Below, 24 T cell receptor beta chains from the same sample are listed, as sequenced in a study of tumor-infiltrating lymphocytes in primary liver carcinoma. Blood RNA came from unsorted whole blood; germline DNA was also extracted. A primer matching the constant region was used to make TCR beta cDNA from approximately 500 ng of total RNA. Libraries covering TCR beta were generated through three nested multiplex PCR rounds (using a slightly modified ARM-PCR). For roughly 11 cycles apiece, the opening two PCR rounds ran with TRBV1-TRBV30 forward primers and a C-beta reverse primer. TCRdb used MiXCR to reprocess the multiplex PCR reads, holding one entry per CDR3 protein. The table has around 330,000 distinct CDR3 sequences, about 60% seen once. Sequencing was done on a sample of peripheral blood. The receptor set was obtained from a man aged 40-55 years with primary liver carcinoma and hepatitis B virus infection.

V usage is TRBV6-1 and J usage is TRBJ1-1; D remains ambiguous. V lost 0 bases to trimming and J lost 1 base, with 6 bases between them. This CDR3 contains 14 residues. CDR1 and CDR2 (germline): MNHNS, SASEGT. DNA of the CDR3: TGTGCCAGCAGTGAAGCGCGGGGGAACACTGAAGCTTTCTTT. This sequence encodes CASSEARGNTEAFF.

For this clonotype: Given a much more abundant clone one base away, this may be a read error. The gene calls are TRBV6-1 and TRBJ1-2; D is uncertain. This CDR3 is 14 amino acids long. Germline V gene sequence: CDR1 MNHNS, CDR2 SASEGT. The CDR3 is CASNEAVGGSGYTF. The CDR3 bases are TGTGCCAGCAATGAAGCGGTAGGCGGGAGTGGCTACACCTTC.

A remark on this clonotype: This may be a read error: a much more frequent sequence differs by one nucleotide. V and J are TRBV10-3 and TRBJ2-5; no clear D gene. The germline V gene encodes CDR1 ENHRY and CDR2 SYGVKD. The V and J ends lost 3 bases and 8 bases respectively, with 10 bases between them. The CDR3 length is 12 residues. The CDR3 nucleotides read TGTGCCATCAGTGAAATAGCAGATACCCAGTACTTC. Encoded protein: CAISEIADTQYF.

This clonotype was seen at least ten times. The rearrangement uses TRBV12-3 or TRBV12-4 and TRBJ2-5; D is uncertain. Trimming took off 3 bases at V and 2 bases at J, with 10 bases between the two ends. This CDR3 is 14 amino acids long. For the CDR3, the DNA is TGTGCCAGCAGTTTTCTGACACCACAAGAGACCCAGTACTTC. This gives the protein CASSFLTPQETQYF.

The chain joins TRBV28 to TRBJ2-6; D is undetermined. Germline V gene sequence: CDR1 MDHEN, CDR2 SYDVKM. The CDR3 sequence is 14 residues long. Trimming took 11 bases from V and 0 from J, leaving 11 bases between them. The CDR3 reads CACSRCSGANVLTF. CDR3 DNA: TGTGCCTGCTCCAGGTGCTCTGGGGCCAACGTCCTGACTTTC. Drawing the rest from reference TRBV28 and TRBJ2-6, the complete variable domain is DVKVTQSSRYLVKRTGEKVFLECVQDMDHENMFWYRQDPGLGLRLIYFSYDVKMKEKGDIPEGYSVSREKKERFSLILESASTNQTSMYLCACSRCSGANVLTFGAGSRLTVL.

In the case of this clonotype: The CDR3 does not end in the conserved phenylalanine or tryptophan, so this is likely a read error. This chain links TRBV5-4 with TRBJ1-1; D possibly corresponds to TRBD1 (5 bases). CDR1 and CDR2 (germline): SGHNT, YYREEE (reference sequence). V lost 4 bases to trimming and J lost 2 bases, with 12 bases between them. The CDR3 is 14 amino acids. The DNA of the CDR3 is TGTGCCAGCAGCGGCCGGGACGGAAACACTGAAGCTTTCTTA. This gives the protein CASSGRDGNTEAFL.

Concerning this clonotype: This may come from a read error, since a much larger clone is one base off. The CDR3 carries no conserved terminal phenylalanine or tryptophan, so it likely arises from a read error. The CDR3 DNA reads as TGTGCCATCAGCTCAGCGGGAGGCTACGAGCAGTACCTC. The encoded protein is CAISSAGGYEQYL. The rearrangement uses TRBV10-3 and TRBJ2-7; 9 nucleotides line up with TRBD2. This CDR3 comprises 13 residues. V trimming: 6 bases; J trimming: 3 bases; junction bases outside the gene matches: 3. Germline values: CDR1 ENHRY, CDR2 SYGVKD.

Regarding this clonotype: A much larger clone differs by one base, so this may be a read error. This chain connects TRBV6-6 to TRBJ1-2, with D perhaps matching TRBD1 (5 bases). The CDR3 sequence is 15 residues long. Germline lookup yields CDR1 MNHNY and CDR2 SVGAGI (reference sequence). CDR3: CTSRPSSDSFYGYTF. Written as DNA, the CDR3 is TGTACCAGCAGACCCTCTTCCGACAGCTTCTATGGCTACACCTTC.

With regard to this clonotype: A much larger clonotype is one base distant, so this may be a read error. The chain carries TRBV6-1 and TRBJ1-4; 8 nucleotides agree with TRBD1. There are 14 residues in the CDR3. Germline lookup yields CDR1 MNHNS and CDR2 SASEGT. The CDR3, as DNA: TGTGCCATCAGTGCCCCGTCAGGGGGCGTTCGGCTGTTTTTT. Its translation: CAISAPSGGVRLFF.

To note about this clonotype: A much larger clone sits a single nucleotide away, making a read error possible. The rearrangement links TRBV29-1 to TRBJ2-1, with unresolved D. Germline lookup yields CDR1 SQVTM and CDR2 ANQGSEA. The CDR3 length is 15 residues. This CDR3 is CSVAGGQSSCNEQFF. For the CDR3, the DNA is TGCAGCGTTGCCGGCGGTCAGAGCTCCTGCAATGAGCAGTTCTTC.

J is TRBJ2-7 and V is TRBV11-2; possibly TRBD2 for D (6 bases). This CDR3 contains 15 residues. Germline V CDR1 and CDR2: SGHAT, FQNNGV. V was pared by 5 bases and J by 6 bases, with 20 bases between. The CDR3, as DNA: TGTGCCAGCAGCCAGGCCGGGACTCCCGAGGGCGAGCAGTACTTC. Translation gives CASSQAGTPEGEQYF.

This clonotype was seen a handful of times. This chain joins TRBV10-3 and TRBJ2-5, with D possibly TRBD2 on 6 matching bases. This CDR3 comprises 15 residues. Germline V gene lookup returns CDR1 ENHRY and CDR2 SYGVKD. V lost 5 bases and J lost 5, with 18 bases in between. CDR3 bases: TGTGCCATCAGTCTGGGGGGAGAGGTTCTTGAGACCCAGTACTTC. Encoded protein: CAISLGGEVLETQYF.

This clonotype turned up a few times. The chain joins TRBV28 to TRBJ2-1, with TRBD2 identical over 10 bases. Germline values: CDR1 MDHEN, CDR2 SYDVKM. This CDR3 is 14 amino acids long. J lost 8 bases, V lost 1 base, and 2 bases had no gene match. The CDR3 DNA follows: TGTGCCAGCAGTTTATCAGCGGGAGGGGATGAGCAGTTCTTC. Encoded protein: CASSLSAGGDEQFF.

The gene calls are TRBV6-6 and TRBJ1-5; possibly TRBD1 for D (5 bases). The CDR3 covers 17 residues. The germline gives CDR1 MNHNY, CDR2 SVGAGI (reference sequence). With 0 bases removed from V and 0 bases from J, the gap between germline ends came to 12 bases. CDR3 sequence (DNA): TGTGCCAGCAGTTACTCGCGAGGACAAGCTAGCAATCAGCCCCAGCATTTT. Encoded protein: CASSYSRGQASNQPQHF.

The rearrangement links TRBV28 to TRBJ2-1; 8 bases agree with TRBD2. This CDR3 comprises 14 residues. With 3 bases clipped from V and 13 bases from J, the junction kept 11 bases outside the gene matches. Germline values: CDR1 MDHEN, CDR2 SYDVKM. CDR3 nucleotide sequence: TGTGCCAGCAGTTTCCCGGGAGGGACCTCTGCTCAGTTCTTC. The encoded protein is CASSFPGGTSAQFF.

Notes on this clonotype: One junction end disagrees with the germline gene, perhaps due to a read error. The V and J genes are TRBV10-3 and TRBJ2-6; either TRBD1 or TRBD2 may fit D (5 bases each). CDR3 size: 17 residues. Germline-derived CDR1 and CDR2 are ENHRY and SYGVKD. This chain's CDR3 is CAISEFQGRDGANILTF. CDR3 sequence (DNA): TGTGCCATCAGTGAGTTTCAGGGACGGGATGGGGCCAACATCCTGACTTTC.

This clonotype was picked up a small number of times. A junction boundary mismatches the germline segment, possibly from a read error. This chain links TRBV29-1 with TRBJ1-2; TRBD1 matches 10 bases. The CDR3 totals 16 residues. Germline lookup yields CDR1 SQVTM and CDR2 ANQGSEA. Here the CDR3 DNA reads TGCAGTGCCATAGGACAGGGGGGCTTTTCTAACTATGGCTACGCCTTC. Translating it yields CSAIGQGGFSNYGYAF. Variable domain in full (rest from reference TRBV29-1 and TRBJ1-2): SAVISQKPSRDICQRGTSLTIQCQVDSQVTMMFWYRQQPGQSLTLIATANQGSEATYESGFVIDKFPISRPNLTFSTLTVSNMSPEDSSIYLCSAIGQGGFSNYGYAFGSGTRLTVV.

This chain connects TRBV4-1 to TRBJ2-7; D is possibly TRBD1 (6 bases). Germline V lookup: CDR1 MGHRA, CDR2 YSYEKL. CDR3 size: 15 residues. Trimming pared 2 bases from V and 0 bases from J, leaving 11 bases between. DNA of the CDR3: TGCGCCAGCAGCCAAATGGCAGGGGCCTCCTACGAGCAGTACTTC. It translates to CASSQMAGASYEQYF.

This clonotype was detected ten times or more. This rearrangement joins TRBV29-1 to TRBJ2-2; 7 bases fit TRBD1. With 6 bases clipped from V and 5 bases from J, the junction kept 9 bases outside the gene matches. The CDR3 spans 14 residues. From germline, CDR1 is SQVTM and CDR2 ANQGSEA. In DNA form, the CDR3 reads TGCAGCGTCTCCGGGACAGCGTTTACCGGGGAGCTGTTTTTT. It specifies CSVSGTAFTGELFF.

This clonotype was counted between two and nine times. This chain connects TRBV6-5 to TRBJ1-3; no definite D call. Germline V gene data show CDR1 as MNHEY and CDR2 as SVGAGI. The CDR3 contains 15 residues. Deletions cut 5 bases from V and 1 base from J, with 12 bases between. The CDR3 nucleotides read TGTGCCAGCAGTGCAACGGGGAAGTCTGGAAACACCATATATTTT. This translates into CASSATGKSGNTIYF.

As concerns this clonotype: The junction shows a germline mismatch at one end, possibly a read error. This chain links TRBV11-2 with TRBJ2-1, with 11 bases lining up with TRBD2. This CDR3 contains 15 residues. CDR1 is SGHAT, CDR2 FQNNGV, per germline. The CDR3 DNA reads TGTGCCAGCAGAGATAGCGGGAGGGCAGCAAATGAGCAGCTCTTC. Protein: CASRDSGRAANEQLF.

This clonotype came up many times. The rearrangement joins TRBV4-1 to TRBJ2-6, with TRBD1 matching over 7 bases. Trimming took 4 bases from V and 4 from J; bases not matched to a gene: 19. Looked up from germline, CDR1 is MGHRA and CDR2 is YSYEKL. This CDR3 region has 20 residues. The DNA for the CDR3 is TGCGCCAGCAGCCTCTCCCCACCGGACAGGACAATGGCCGGGGCCAACGTCCTGACTTTC. Translating it yields CASSLSPPDRTMAGANVLTF.

As for this clonotype: A much larger clone lies one base from this, so it may be a read error. The chain couples TRBV6-2 or TRBV6-3 to TRBJ2-7; 12 bases match TRBD1. The CDR3 loop spans 14 amino acids. Germline V gene sequence: CDR1 MNHEY, CDR2 SVGEGT. CDR3 nucleotide sequence: TGTGCCAGCAGCCGGGACAGGGGGCACTACGGGCAGTACTTC. This gives the protein CASSRDRGHYGQYF.

This clonotype was detected only a few times. A junction end diverges from the germline sequence, so it may reflect a read error. The gene calls are TRBV5-1 and TRBJ2-7; the D call may be TRBD1 or TRBD2 (5 bases each). The CDR3 contains 13 residues. CDR1 and CDR2 from the germline V gene are SGHRS and YFSETQ. CDR3: CATSGTTEGQQYF. DNA for the CDR3: TGCGCCACGTCCGGGACGACTGAAGGCCAGCAGTATTTC.